The T cell receptor (beta chain) under discussion was sequenced for a study of blood T cell repertoires in COVID-19. Study-level background: From the United States, Italy and Spain came samples of acute and convalescent COVID-19. Sample material is recorded as cDNA or gDNA derived from T cells, B-cell-depleted T cells, or PBMCs.

CDR3 length equals 15 residues. The ends lost 2 bases at V and 4 bases at J; junction bases unmatched: 3. Germline CDR1 is SEHNR and CDR2 is FQNEAQ (reference sequence). Clones were sequenced by immunoSEQ multiplex PCR, and TCRdb holds only the in-frame ones, with some missing. This repertoire shows about 100,000 clones, 80% to 90% found once; its top ten account for around 5.4%. This TCR was sampled from a human donor in a cohort sampled during active COVID-19. V is TRBV7-9 and J is TRBJ2-1; 9 bases are a match to TRBD2. The sequencing sample was made of peripheral blood. Here the CDR3 DNA reads TGTGCCAGCAGCTTACGGACTAGCGTATACAATGAGCAGTTCTTC. This encodes CASSLRTSVYNEQFF.